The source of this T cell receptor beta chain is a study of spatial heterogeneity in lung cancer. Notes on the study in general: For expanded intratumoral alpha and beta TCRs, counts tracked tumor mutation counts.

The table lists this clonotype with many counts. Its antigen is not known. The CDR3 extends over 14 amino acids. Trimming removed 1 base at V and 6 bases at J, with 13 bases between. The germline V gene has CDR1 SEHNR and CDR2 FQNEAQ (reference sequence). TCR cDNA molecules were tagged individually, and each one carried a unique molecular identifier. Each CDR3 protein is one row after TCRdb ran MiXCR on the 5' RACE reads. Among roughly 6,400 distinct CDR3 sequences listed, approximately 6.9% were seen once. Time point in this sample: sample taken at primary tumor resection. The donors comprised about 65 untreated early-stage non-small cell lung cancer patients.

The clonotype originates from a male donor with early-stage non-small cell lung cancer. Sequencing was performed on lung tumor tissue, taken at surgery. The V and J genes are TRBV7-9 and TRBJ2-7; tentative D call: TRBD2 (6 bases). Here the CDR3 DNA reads TGTGCCAGCAGCTTAGGACTAGAAGGAGGCGAGCAGTACTTC. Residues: CASSLGLEGGEQYF.